The 14 T cell receptor beta chains in this list originate from one sample, sequenced in a study of vaccination and CD4 T cells after COVID-19 (dated by TCRdb to 2022 to 2024). Libraries were constructed by PCR. The sequencing machine was an Illumina iSeq 100. At the Johns Hopkins FTIC core, DNA from the cultured CD4+ T cells underwent TCR sequencing with the Oncomine TCR Beta short-read assay. TCRdb took the public reads, trimmed them with fastp at Q25, ran MiXCR for clone calling and kept in-frame beta chains. Rows with a matching CDR3 protein are joined into one entry that keeps the most common DNA and genes. This sample holds about 12,000 distinct CDR3 sequences; about 50% were observed only once. The ten largest clones add up to more than 30% of the sample. Explained via the paper, the treatment or condition label denotes: 10-day PBMC culture with coronavirus spike peptide pools or control peptides (ViraFEST assay).

For these receptors, no antigen is known. The sample comprised CD4+ T cells from blood, cultured in vitro. Receptors were obtained from a human donor who had recovered from COVID-19.

The rearrangement joins TRBV4-1 to TRBJ1-5; TRBD1 might be the D (6 bases). The germline CDR1 and CDR2 sequences are MGHRA and YSYEKL. V was clipped by 0 bases and J by 6 bases, with 18 bases between them. CDR3 size: 17 residues. Here the CDR3 reads CASSQDQMGAWVQPQHF. The CDR3 DNA sequence: TGCGCCAGCAGCCAAGACCAGATGGGGGCCTGGGTTCAGCCCCAGCATTTT.

The chain uses TRBV28 and TRBJ1-2; TRBD1 matches 9 bases. This CDR3 comprises 15 residues. The germline CDR1 and CDR2 sequences are MDHEN and SYDVKM. With 3 bases clipped from V and 4 bases from J, the junction kept 6 bases outside the gene matches. The CDR3, as DNA: TGTGCCAGCAGTTTCCGGGACAGGGTAACCTATGGCTACACCTTC. Translated, it gives CASSFRDRVTYGYTF.

The CDR3 is CSATRGQADYEQYF. The CDR3 DNA sequence: TGCAGTGCTACGCGGGGACAGGCCGATTACGAGCAGTACTTC. The chain combines TRBV20-1 with TRBJ2-7; 8 positions agree with TRBD1. Germline loops: CDR1 DFQATT, CDR2 SNEGSKA (reference sequence). This CDR3 contains 14 residues. J lost 4 bases, V lost 4 bases, and 9 bases had no gene match.

The chain links TRBV19 to TRBJ1-1; D remains unclear. Trimming pared 4 bases from V and 0 bases from J, leaving 6 bases between. CDR1 LNHDA and CDR2 SQIVND come from the germline V gene (reference sequence). This CDR3 is 13 amino acids long. CDR3 sequence reads: CASSSPMNTEAFF. For the CDR3, the DNA is TGTGCCAGTAGTAGTCCTATGAACACTGAAGCTTTCTTT.

The CDR3 DNA reads as TGTGCCAGCAGTTACTCTGGCCTCAACCCCACTAATGAAAAACTGTTTTTT. Its translation is CASSYSGLNPTNEKLFF. The chain has TRBV6-5 and TRBJ1-4; D call uncertain. CDR1 MNHEY and CDR2 SVGAGI come from the germline V gene. The CDR3 contains 17 residues. Trimming cost V 0 bases and J 2 bases, with 13 bases left between them.

A few counts support this clonotype. The rearrangement joins TRBV7-2 to TRBJ1-1, with D hard to call. Germline V CDR1 and CDR2: SGHTA, FQGNSA. The CDR3 sequence is 13 residues long. V was shortened by 3 bases and J by 0 bases, with 5 bases between the two germline ends. This chain's CDR3 is CASSFAVNTEAFF. CDR3 bases: TGTGCCAGCAGCTTCGCGGTGAACACTGAAGCTTTCTTT.

The chain uses TRBV6-5 and TRBJ2-6, with D tentatively TRBD1 (5 bases). V lost 0 bases to trimming and J lost 4 bases, with 10 bases between them. There are 16 residues in the CDR3. Germline V CDR1 and CDR2: MNHEY, SVGAGI. The CDR3 DNA reads as TGTGCCAGCAGTTACTCTTCAGGGATGGGGGCCAACGTCCTGACTTTC. Translating it yields CASSYSSGMGANVLTF.

The sample holds a few counts of this clonotype. J is TRBJ2-7 and V is TRBV7-6; possible D gene TRBD2, 6 bases. From germline, CDR1 is SGHVS and CDR2 FNYEAQ. The V gene lost 5 bases and the J gene lost 2 bases, with 19 bases spanning the gap. This CDR3 region has 16 residues. This CDR3 is CASSPETSLTAYEQYF. The CDR3 region has the DNA TGTGCCAGCAGCCCGGAGACTAGTTTAACGGCCTACGAGCAGTACTTC.

In this sample, this clonotype turned up a few times. The rearrangement uses TRBV6-1 and TRBJ2-2; D is unresolved. The CDR3 is made up of 13 amino acids. Deletions cut 7 bases from V and 1 base from J, with 7 bases between. Germline loops: CDR1 MNHNS, CDR2 SASEGT. CDR3 DNA sequence: TGTGCCAGCATACAACTGAACACCGGGGAGCTGTTTTTT. Protein: CASIQLNTGELFF.

The genes are TRBV29-1 and TRBJ2-5, with D uncertain. The CDR3 is 12 residues long. Germline CDR1 and CDR2: SQVTM and ANQGSEA. The V end was cut by 5 bases, the J end by 5 bases, with 12 bases between. The CDR3 DNA sequence: TGCAGCGTTTCCTCGGGTTGGGAGACCCAGTACTTC. It is translated as CSVSSGWETQYF.

This chain joins TRBV20-1 and TRBJ2-5; 7 bases match TRBD2. The junction had 5 bases not matched to a gene; V was cut back by 5 bases and J by 5 bases. This CDR3 has 12 amino acids. The germline V gene has CDR1 DFQATT and CDR2 SNEGSKA (reference sequence). CDR3 DNA: TGCAGTGCTTCACTAGCGCCCGAGACCCAGTACTTC. It specifies CSASLAPETQYF.

The J gene is TRBJ1-6, the V gene TRBV28; 7 positions match TRBD1. Germline V gene lookup returns CDR1 MDHEN and CDR2 SYDVKM. The CDR3 totals 16 residues. The junction had 6 bases not matched to a gene; V was cut back by 5 bases and J by 2 bases. CDR3 in DNA: TGTGCCAGCAGTCTCCCAACAGGGGCCTATAATTCACCCCTCCACTTT. This translates into CASSLPTGAYNSPLHF.

This chain uses TRBV18 with TRBJ1-1, with TRBD1 matching 9 bases. V lost 10 bases, J lost 3 bases, and 6 bases stayed unmatched. CDR3 size: 13 residues. CDR1 and CDR2 (germline): KGHSH, LQKENI. This CDR3 reads CATTGGKDTEAFF. CDR3 nucleotide sequence: TGTGCCACTACAGGGGGCAAGGACACTGAAGCTTTCTTT. The entire variable domain, with the rest obtained from reference TRBV18 and TRBJ1-1, is as follows: NAGVMQNPRHLVRRRGQEARLRCSPMKGHSHVYWYRQLPEEGLKFMVYLQKENIIDESGMPKERFSAEFPKEGPSILRIQQVVRGDSAAYFCATTGGKDTEAFFGQGTRLTVV.

The CDR3 DNA reads as TGCAGCGTTGAAGGGGGGGGCACCGGGGAGCTGTTTTTT. Translating it yields CSVEGGGTGELFF. The rearrangement joins TRBV29-1 to TRBJ2-2; 7 bases line up with TRBD2. Germline CDR1 SQVTM, CDR2 ANQGSEA. CDR3 length equals 13 residues. Losses at the gene ends were 1 base for V and 4 bases for J; bases not matched to a gene: 0.